The entry below gives a single T cell receptor (beta chain) sequence along with its context. Its ends do not fully match the called genes, so a read error is possible. The same CDR3 can be traced to other DNA sequences in this sample. This sample is drawn from a study of cytomegalovirus exposure and HLA in healthy donors. Amplification used 60 Vbeta primers and 13 Jbeta primers. The assay was immunoSEQ multiplex PCR, and TCRdb's table has in-frame clones only and misses some. Among about 150,000 clones listed, over 65% were seen once. Each of the donors was a healthy bone marrow donor. Donors were ostensibly healthy at sampling, although undocumented immune exposures were probable. The origin of this receptor is a woman in her 40s in good health and CMV-seronegative. Material: PBMCs.

The CDR3 region is CASSLGQGAGYEQYF. In nucleotides, the CDR3 is TGCGCCAGTAGCTTAGGACAGGGGGCGGGTTACGAGCAGTACTTC. The chain carries TRBV5-1 and TRBJ2-7, with TRBD1 identical over 11 bases. CDR3 length equals 15 residues. CDR1 is SGHRS, CDR2 YFSETQ, per germline.